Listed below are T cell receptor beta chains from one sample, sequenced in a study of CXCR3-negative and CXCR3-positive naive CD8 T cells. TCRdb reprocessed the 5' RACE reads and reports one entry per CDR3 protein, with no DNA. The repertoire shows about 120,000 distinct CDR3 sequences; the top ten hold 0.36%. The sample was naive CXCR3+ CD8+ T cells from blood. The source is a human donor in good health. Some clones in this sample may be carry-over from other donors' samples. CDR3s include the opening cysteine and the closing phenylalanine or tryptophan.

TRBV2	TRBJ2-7	CASSSPGDPLSYEQYF
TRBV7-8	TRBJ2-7	CASNERSRSDSYEQYF
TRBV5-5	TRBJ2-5	CASGWGGPETQYF
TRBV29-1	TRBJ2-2	CSVDRQEETGELFF
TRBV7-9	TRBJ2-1	CASSPITGSYNEQFF
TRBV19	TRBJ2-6	CASSWGGRSGANVLTF
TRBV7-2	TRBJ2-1	CASSLEAGTMYGNEQFF
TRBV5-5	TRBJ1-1	CASSLGVLPEAFF
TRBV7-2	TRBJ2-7	CASSLLRDGQYEQYF
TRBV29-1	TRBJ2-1	CSVEVGGARINEQFF
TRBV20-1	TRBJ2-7	CSATPRGWSSYEQYF
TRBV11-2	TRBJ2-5	CASSPPGAPETQYF
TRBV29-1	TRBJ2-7	CSVRTSGTLYEQYF
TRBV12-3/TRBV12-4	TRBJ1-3	CASSSVGHLVDSGNTIYF
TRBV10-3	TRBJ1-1	CAIKDEGDTEAFF
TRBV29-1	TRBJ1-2	CSVVGGQTTYYGYTF
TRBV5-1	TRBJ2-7	CASSKASGTSGTTAREQYF
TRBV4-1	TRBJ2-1	CASSQAGTGGSDSYNEQFF
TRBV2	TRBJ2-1	CASRDTSLSSYNEQFF
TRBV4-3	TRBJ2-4	CASSQDDRGQDIQYF
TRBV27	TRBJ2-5	CASSSLLAGEQETQYF
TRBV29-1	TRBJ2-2	CSVEQENTGELFF
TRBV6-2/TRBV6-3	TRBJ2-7	CASSPDLAYEQYF
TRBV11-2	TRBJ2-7	CASSLEGLLALFGEQYF
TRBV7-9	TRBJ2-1	CASSSRVGNNEQFF
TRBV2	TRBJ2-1	CASSEASLRTKQFF
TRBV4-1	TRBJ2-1	CASSHTSGLNEQFF
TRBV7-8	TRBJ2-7	CASQTGTYEQYF
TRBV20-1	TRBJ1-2	CSAIQWGGENYGYTF
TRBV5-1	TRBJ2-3	CASSFLRAGGTDTQYF
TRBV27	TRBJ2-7	CASRLSGRSYEQYF
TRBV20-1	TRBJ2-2	CSATEQERTGELFF
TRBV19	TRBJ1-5	CASIGGFNQPQHF
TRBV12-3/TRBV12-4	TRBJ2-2	CASSPPDRPDGELFF
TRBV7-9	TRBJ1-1	CASSLIIRATNTEAFF
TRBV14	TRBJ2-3	CASSWAASTDTQYF
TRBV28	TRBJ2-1	CASSLGQTYNEQLF
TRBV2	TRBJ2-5	CASTPGQGQETQYF
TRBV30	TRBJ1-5	CAWDTLNQPQHF
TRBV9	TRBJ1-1	CASSDRGGAEAFF
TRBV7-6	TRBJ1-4	CASSSQLGRTNEKLFF
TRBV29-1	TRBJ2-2	CSARQVVGELFF
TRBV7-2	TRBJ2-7	CASSLEPKAYEQYF
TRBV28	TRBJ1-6	CASSSETDSPLHF